These 5 T cell receptor beta chains originate from one sample sequenced in a study of blood T cell repertoires in COVID-19. The data were produced by immunoSEQ multiplex PCR, yet TCRdb's version contains in-frame clones alone and is incomplete. The sample comprises a few hundred thousand clones, 85% of which are singletons, and 3% to 4.5% rests with the top ten. Sequenced material: peripheral blood. The receptors originated from a woman between 18 and 30 years old with acute or convalescent COVID-19.

The chain uses TRBV10-3 and TRBJ1-2; tentative D call: TRBD1 (5 bases). The ends were cut back, 10 bases at V and 3 bases at J, with 15 bases in the middle. The CDR3 runs 13 residues. Germline values: CDR1 ENHRY, CDR2 SYGVKD. CDR3 sequence reads: CATRDGGYYGYTF. CDR3 nucleotides: TGTGCCACCCGGGACGGAGGGTACTATGGCTACACCTTC.

The rearrangement joins TRBV19 to TRBJ1-1, with 11 bases identical to TRBD1. V trimming: 7 bases; J trimming: 7 bases; junction bases outside the gene matches: 8. CDR1 is LNHDA and CDR2 is SQIVND in the germline V gene (reference sequence). This CDR3 is built from 14 residues. In DNA, the CDR3 is TGTGCCAGTACCCCCTCGGGACAGGGGGTTGAAGCTTTCTTT. Amino acid sequence: CASTPSGQGVEAFF.

The V call is TRBV19, the J call TRBJ1-5, with D possibly TRBD1 on 6 matching bases. The germline V and J ends were trimmed by 7 bases and 1 base, with 8 bases remaining between them. CDR1 and CDR2 from the germline V gene are LNHDA and SQIVND (reference sequence). The CDR3 covers 13 residues. CDR3 nucleotide sequence: TGTGCCAGTAAAGACAGGAGCAATCAGCCCCAGCATTTT. Amino acid sequence: CASKDRSNQPQHF.

The chain is built from TRBV5-6 and TRBJ2-1; D possibly corresponds to TRBD2 (7 bases). The V and J ends lost 4 bases and 5 bases respectively, with 16 bases between them. The CDR3 has 15 residues. Germline lookup yields CDR1 SGHDT and CDR2 YYEEEE. The CDR3: CASSLRLAGDNEQFF. CDR3 DNA sequence: TGTGCCAGCAGCCTACGACTAGCAGGGGACAATGAGCAGTTCTTC. Together with reference TRBV5-6 and TRBJ2-1, the CDR3 gives the full variable domain: DAGVTQSPTHLIKTRGQQVTLRCSPKSGHDTVSWYQQALGQGPQFIFQYYEEEERQRGNFPDRFSGHQFPNYSSELNVNALLLGDSALYLCASSLRLAGDNEQFFGPGTRLTVL.

The chain has TRBV11-2 and TRBJ1-6; D call uncertain. CDR1 and CDR2 from the germline V gene are SGHAT and FQNNGV. CDR3 size: 13 residues. With 5 bases removed from V and 13 bases from J, the gap between germline ends came to 15 bases. CDR3 sequence (DNA): TGTGCCAGCAGCCCCACTACCCTCACGCCCCTCCACTTT. Encoded protein: CASSPTTLTPLHF.